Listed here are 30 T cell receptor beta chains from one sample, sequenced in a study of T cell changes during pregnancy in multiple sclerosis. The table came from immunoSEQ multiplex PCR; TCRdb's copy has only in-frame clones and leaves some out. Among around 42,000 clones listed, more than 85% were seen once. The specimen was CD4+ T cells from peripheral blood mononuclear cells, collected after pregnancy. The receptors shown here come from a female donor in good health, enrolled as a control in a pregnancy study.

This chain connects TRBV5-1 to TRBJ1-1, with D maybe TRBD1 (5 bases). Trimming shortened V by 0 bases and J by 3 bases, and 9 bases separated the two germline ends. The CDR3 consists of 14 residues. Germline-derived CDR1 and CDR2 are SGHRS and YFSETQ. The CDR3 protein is CASSLGGGDTEAFF. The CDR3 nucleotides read TGCGCCAGCAGCTTGGGGGGCGGGGACACTGAAGCTTTCTTT.

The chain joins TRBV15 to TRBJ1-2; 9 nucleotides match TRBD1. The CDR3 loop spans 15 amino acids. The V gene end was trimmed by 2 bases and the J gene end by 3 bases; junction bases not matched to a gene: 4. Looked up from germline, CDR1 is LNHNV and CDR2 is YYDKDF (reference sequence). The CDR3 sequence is CATSRTRTGDYGYTF. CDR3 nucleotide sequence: TGTGCCACCAGCAGAACCCGGACAGGGGACTATGGCTACACCTTC.

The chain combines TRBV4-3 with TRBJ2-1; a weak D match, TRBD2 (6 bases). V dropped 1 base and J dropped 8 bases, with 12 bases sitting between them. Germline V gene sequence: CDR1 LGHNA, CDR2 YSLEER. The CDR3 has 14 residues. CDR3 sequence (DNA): TGCGCCAGCAGCCAAGCCCCCGGGAGCGATGAGCAGTTCTTC. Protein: CASSQAPGSDEQFF.

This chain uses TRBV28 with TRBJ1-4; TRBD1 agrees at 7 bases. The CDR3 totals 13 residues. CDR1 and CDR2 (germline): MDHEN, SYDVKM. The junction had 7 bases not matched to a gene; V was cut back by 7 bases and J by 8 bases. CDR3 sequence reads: CASNTGTVEKLFF. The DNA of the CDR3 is TGTGCCAGCAACACCGGGACAGTGGAAAAACTGTTTTTT.

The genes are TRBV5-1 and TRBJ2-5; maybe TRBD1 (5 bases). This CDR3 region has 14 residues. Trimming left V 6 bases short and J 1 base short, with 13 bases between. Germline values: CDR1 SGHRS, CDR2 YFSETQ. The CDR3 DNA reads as TGCGCCAGCACTAAGGCAGACAGCCAAGAGACCCAGTACTTC. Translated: CASTKADSQETQYF.

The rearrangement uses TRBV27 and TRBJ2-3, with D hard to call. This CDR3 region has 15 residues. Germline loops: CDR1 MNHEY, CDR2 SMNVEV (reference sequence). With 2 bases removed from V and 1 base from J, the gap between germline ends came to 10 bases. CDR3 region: CASSLAGWGTDTQYF. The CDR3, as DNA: TGTGCCAGCAGTTTAGCAGGCTGGGGCACAGATACGCAGTATTTT.

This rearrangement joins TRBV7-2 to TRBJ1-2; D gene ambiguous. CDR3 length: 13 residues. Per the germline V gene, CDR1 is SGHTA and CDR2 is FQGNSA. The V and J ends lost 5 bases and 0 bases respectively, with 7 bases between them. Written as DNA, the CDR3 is TGTGCCAGCAGCACCGGAGCTAACTATGGCTACACCTTC. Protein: CASSTGANYGYTF.

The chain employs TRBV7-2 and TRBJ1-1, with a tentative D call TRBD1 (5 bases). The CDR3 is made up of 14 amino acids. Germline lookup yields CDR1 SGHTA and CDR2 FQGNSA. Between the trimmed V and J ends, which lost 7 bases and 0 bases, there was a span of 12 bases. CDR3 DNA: TGTGCCAGCATCTCTGGGGCCATGAACACTGAAGCTTTCTTT. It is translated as CASISGAMNTEAFF.

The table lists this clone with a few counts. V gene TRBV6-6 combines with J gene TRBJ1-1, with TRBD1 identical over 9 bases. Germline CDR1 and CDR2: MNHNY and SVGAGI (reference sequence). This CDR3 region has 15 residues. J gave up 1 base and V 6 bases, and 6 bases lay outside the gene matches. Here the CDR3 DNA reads TGTGCCAGCAGGAAACAACAGGGGGCGAACACTGAAGCTTTCTTT. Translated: CASRKQQGANTEAFF.

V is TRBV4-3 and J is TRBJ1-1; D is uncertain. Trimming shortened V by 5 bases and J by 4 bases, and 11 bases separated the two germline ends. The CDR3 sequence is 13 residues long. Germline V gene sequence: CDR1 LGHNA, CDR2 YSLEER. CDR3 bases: TGCGCCAGCAGCTCCCGGGTCGGCACTGAAGCTTTCTTT. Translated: CASSSRVGTEAFF.

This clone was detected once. CDR3 bases: TGTGCCAGCAGTTTGGGGGCGGAGGGGGCCAACGTCCTGACTTTC. Translation gives CASSLGAEGANVLTF. This chain connects TRBV28 to TRBJ2-6, with D tentatively TRBD1 (6 bases). The CDR3 spans 15 residues. Trimming removed 3 bases at V and 4 bases at J, with 10 bases between. CDR1 is MDHEN and CDR2 is SYDVKM in the germline V gene.

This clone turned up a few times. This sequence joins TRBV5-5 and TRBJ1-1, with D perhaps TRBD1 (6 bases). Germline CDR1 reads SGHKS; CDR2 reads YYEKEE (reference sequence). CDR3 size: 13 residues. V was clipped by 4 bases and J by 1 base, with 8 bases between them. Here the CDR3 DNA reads TGTGCCAGCAGCCTAGGGGGGAACACTGAAGCTTTCTTT. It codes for CASSLGGNTEAFF.

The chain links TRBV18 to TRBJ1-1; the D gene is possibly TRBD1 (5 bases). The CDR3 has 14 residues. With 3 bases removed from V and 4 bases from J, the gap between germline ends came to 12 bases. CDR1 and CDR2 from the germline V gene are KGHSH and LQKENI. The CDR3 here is CASSPLTGGTEAFF. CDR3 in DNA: TGTGCCAGCTCACCCTTGACCGGGGGCACTGAAGCTTTCTTT.

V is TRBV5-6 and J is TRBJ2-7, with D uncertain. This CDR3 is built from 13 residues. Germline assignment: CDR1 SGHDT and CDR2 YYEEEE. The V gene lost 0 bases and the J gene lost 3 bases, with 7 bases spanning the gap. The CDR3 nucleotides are TGTGCCAGCAGCTTGGGTCCGCGCTACGAGCAGTACTTC. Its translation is CASSLGPRYEQYF.

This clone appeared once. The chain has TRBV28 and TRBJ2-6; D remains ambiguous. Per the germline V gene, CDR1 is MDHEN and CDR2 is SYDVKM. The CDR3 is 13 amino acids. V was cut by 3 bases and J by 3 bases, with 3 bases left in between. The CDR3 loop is CASSFSGANVLTF. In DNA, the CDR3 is TGTGCCAGCAGTTTTAGTGGGGCCAACGTCCTGACTTTC.

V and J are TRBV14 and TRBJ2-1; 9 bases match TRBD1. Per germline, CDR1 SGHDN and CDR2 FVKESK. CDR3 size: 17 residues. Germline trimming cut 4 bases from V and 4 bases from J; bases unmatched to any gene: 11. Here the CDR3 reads CASSRPARDRVYNEQFF. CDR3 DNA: TGTGCCAGCAGCCGCCCCGCCCGGGACAGGGTTTACAATGAGCAGTTCTTC.

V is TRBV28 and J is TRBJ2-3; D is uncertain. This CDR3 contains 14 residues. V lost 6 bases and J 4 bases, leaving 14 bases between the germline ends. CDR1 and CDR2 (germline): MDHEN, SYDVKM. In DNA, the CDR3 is TGTGCCAGCAGGACATATACTGTGGCAGATACGCAGTATTTT. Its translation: CASRTYTVADTQYF.

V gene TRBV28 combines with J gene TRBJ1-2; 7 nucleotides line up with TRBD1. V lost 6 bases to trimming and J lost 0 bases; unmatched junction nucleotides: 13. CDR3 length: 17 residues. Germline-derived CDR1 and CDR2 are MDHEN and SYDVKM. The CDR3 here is CASRSSLDRTTNYGYTF. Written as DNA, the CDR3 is TGTGCCAGCAGATCCTCTTTGGACAGGACAACTAACTATGGCTACACCTTC.

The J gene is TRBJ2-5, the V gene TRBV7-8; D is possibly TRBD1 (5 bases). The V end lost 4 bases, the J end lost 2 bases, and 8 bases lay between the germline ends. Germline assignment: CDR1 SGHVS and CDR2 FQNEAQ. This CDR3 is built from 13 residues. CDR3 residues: CASSWTQQETQYF. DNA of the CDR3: TGTGCCAGCAGCTGGACACAACAAGAGACCCAGTACTTC.

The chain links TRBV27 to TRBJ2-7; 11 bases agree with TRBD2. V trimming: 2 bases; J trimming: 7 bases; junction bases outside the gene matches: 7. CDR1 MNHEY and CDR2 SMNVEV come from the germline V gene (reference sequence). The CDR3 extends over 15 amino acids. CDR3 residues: CASSLRLAGFVEQYF. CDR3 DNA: TGTGCCAGCAGTTTACGACTAGCGGGATTCGTAGAGCAGTACTTC.

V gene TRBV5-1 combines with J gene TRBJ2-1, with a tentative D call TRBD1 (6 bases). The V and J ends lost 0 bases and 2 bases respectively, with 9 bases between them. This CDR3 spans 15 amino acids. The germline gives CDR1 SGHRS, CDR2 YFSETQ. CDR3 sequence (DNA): TGCGCCAGCAGCTTGGATGGGGGCCCCTACAATGAGCAGTTCTTC. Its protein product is CASSLDGGPYNEQFF.

CDR3 in amino acids: CASSLMGGPDGYTF. CDR3 in DNA: TGTGCCAGCAGCTTAATGGGGGGGCCGGACGGCTACACCTTC. V gene TRBV7-2 combines with J gene TRBJ1-2; tentatively, D is TRBD1 (6 bases). Deletions cut 2 bases from V and 8 bases from J, with 15 bases between. CDR1 SGHTA and CDR2 FQGNSA come from the germline V gene. The CDR3 is made up of 14 amino acids.

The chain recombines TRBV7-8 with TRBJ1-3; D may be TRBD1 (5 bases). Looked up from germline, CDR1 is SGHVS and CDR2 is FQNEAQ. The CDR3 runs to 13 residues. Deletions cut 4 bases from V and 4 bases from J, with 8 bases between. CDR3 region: CASSSRTGNTIYF. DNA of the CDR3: TGTGCCAGCAGCTCGCGGACAGGAAACACCATATATTTT.

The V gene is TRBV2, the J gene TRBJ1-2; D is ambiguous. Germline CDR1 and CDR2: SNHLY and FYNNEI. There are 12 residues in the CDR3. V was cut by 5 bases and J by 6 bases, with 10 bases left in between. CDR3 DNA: TGTGCCAGCAGTAGCGCGAGGGATGGCTACACCTTC. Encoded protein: CASSSARDGYTF.

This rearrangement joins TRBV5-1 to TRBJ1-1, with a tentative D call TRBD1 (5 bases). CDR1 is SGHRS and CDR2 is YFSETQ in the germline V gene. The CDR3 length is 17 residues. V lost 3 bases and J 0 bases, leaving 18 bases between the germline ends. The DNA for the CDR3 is TGCGCCAGCAGCTCCCCAGGGCACTCAAGGATGAACACTGAAGCTTTCTTT. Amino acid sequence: CASSSPGHSRMNTEAFF. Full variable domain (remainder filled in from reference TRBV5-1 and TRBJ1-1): KAGVTQTPRYLIKTRGQQVTLSCSPISGHRSVSWYQQTPGQGLQFLFEYFSETQRNKGNFPGRFSGRQFSNSRSEMNVSTLELGDSALYLCASSSPGHSRMNTEAFFGQGTRLTVV.

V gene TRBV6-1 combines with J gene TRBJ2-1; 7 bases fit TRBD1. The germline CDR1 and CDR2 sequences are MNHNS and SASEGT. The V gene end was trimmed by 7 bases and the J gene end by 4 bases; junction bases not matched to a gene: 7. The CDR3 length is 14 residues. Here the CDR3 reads CASIAQGYYNEQFF. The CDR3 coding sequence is TGTGCCAGCATAGCACAGGGGTATTACAATGAGCAGTTCTTC.

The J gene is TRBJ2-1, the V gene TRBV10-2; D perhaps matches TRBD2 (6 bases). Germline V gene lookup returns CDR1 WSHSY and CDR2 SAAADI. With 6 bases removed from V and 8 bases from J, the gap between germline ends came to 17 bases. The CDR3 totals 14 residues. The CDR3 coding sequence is TGCGCCAGCAGGAGCCGACTAGTATACGATGAGCAGTTCTTC. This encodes CASRSRLVYDEQFF.

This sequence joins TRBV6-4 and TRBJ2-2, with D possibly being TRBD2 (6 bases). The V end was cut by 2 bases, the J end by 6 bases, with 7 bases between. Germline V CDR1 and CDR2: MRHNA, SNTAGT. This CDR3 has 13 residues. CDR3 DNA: TGTGCCAGCAGTGACCGACTAGCCGGGGAGCTGTTTTTT. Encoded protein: CASSDRLAGELFF.

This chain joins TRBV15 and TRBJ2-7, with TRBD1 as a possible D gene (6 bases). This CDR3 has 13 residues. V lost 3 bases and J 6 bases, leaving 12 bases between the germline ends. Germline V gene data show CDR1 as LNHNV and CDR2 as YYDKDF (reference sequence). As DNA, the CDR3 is TGTGCCACCAGCAGGGGACACTGGCCCGAGCAGTACTTC. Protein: CATSRGHWPEQYF.

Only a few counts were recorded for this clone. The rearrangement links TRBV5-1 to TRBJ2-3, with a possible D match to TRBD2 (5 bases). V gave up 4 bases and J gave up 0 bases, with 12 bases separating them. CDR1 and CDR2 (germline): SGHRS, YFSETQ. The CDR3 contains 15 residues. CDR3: CASSERTFSTDTQYF. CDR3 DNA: TGCGCCAGCAGCGAAAGGACTTTTAGCACAGATACGCAGTATTTT.